Following are 8 T cell receptor beta chains from one sample sequenced in a study of T cell responses to AZD1222 COVID-19 vaccine. Profiled with immunoSEQ multiplex PCR; TCRdb holds only in-frame clones, not every one. Here the sample spans about 4,800 clones, about nine tenths being singletons. The source was peripheral blood, collected 28 days after the second AZD1222 dose. The receptor set was obtained from an adult who received the AZD1222 COVID-19 vaccine.

The rearrangement uses TRBV10-3 and TRBJ2-1; D may be TRBD2 (5 bases). The ends were cut back, 0 bases at V and 0 bases at J, with 6 bases in the middle. This CDR3 spans 15 amino acids. The germline gives CDR1 ENHRY, CDR2 SYGVKD. The CDR3 DNA reads TGTGCCATCAGTGAGTCTGGGAGCTCCTACAATGAGCAGTTCTTC. Amino acid sequence: CAISESGSSYNEQFF.

The rearrangement links TRBV27 to TRBJ1-1; TRBD1 is a possible D gene (5 bases). Trimming left V 7 bases short and J 1 base short, with 10 bases between. Germline V gives CDR1 MNHEY, CDR2 SMNVEV (reference sequence). CDR3 size: 13 residues. CDR3 residues: CASKGQTNTEAFF. The CDR3 bases are TGTGCCAGCAAGGGGCAGACGAACACTGAAGCTTTCTTT.

The chain has TRBV25-1 and TRBJ2-7, with D tentatively TRBD1 (6 bases). Looked up from germline, CDR1 is MGHDK and CDR2 is SYGVNS. The CDR3 length is 14 residues. Trimming removed 6 bases from V and 2 bases from J, with 14 bases in between. The CDR3, as DNA: TGTGCCAGCAGGGTGACAGGCGCAGCCTACGAGCAGTACTTC. Translation gives CASRVTGAAYEQYF.

The V and J genes are TRBV11-2 and TRBJ1-4, with TRBD1 matching over 8 bases. This CDR3 is built from 15 residues. Trimming removed 5 bases from V and 8 bases from J; junction bases left unmatched: 10. Germline CDR1 reads SGHAT; CDR2 reads FQNNGV. As DNA, the CDR3 is TGTGCCAGCAGCCCGCCAGGGGGCCTTAGGGAAAAACTGTTTTTT. This sequence encodes CASSPPGGLREKLFF.

The rearrangement links TRBV6-5 to TRBJ1-1; D is possibly TRBD1 (5 bases). Trimming cost V 5 bases and J 5 bases, with 12 bases left between them. Germline V CDR1 and CDR2: MNHEY, SVGAGI. The CDR3 contains 13 residues. CDR3 amino acids: CASSLSRGTEAFF. The CDR3 DNA reads as TGTGCCAGCAGTCTATCACGGGGGACTGAAGCTTTCTTT.

This clone was recorded only once. The chain has TRBV4-3 and TRBJ1-6; D might be TRBD1 (6 bases). This CDR3 is 14 amino acids long. The V gene lost 4 bases and the J gene lost 9 bases, with 13 bases spanning the gap. Germline CDR1 reads LGHNA; CDR2 reads YSLEER. The CDR3 spells CASSLETGSSPLHF. CDR3 bases: TGCGCCAGCAGCCTCGAAACAGGGAGTTCACCCCTCCACTTT.

The chain joins TRBV27 to TRBJ1-2, with 9 bases aligning to TRBD1. Germline trimming cut 5 bases from V and 8 bases from J; bases unmatched to any gene: 12. CDR3 size: 15 residues. Germline CDR1 reads MNHEY; CDR2 reads SMNVEV (reference sequence). Here the CDR3 reads CASSIKPGQGLGYTF. The CDR3, as DNA: TGTGCCAGCAGTATAAAACCGGGACAGGGACTGGGCTACACCTTC.

The CDR3 sequence: CASNHREFGTEAFF. CDR3 nucleotide sequence: TGTGCCAGCAACCACAGGGAGTTTGGCACTGAAGCTTTCTTT. The V gene is TRBV5-5, the J gene TRBJ1-1; tentatively, D is TRBD1 (6 bases). Germline V gene sequence: CDR1 SGHKS, CDR2 YYEKEE (reference sequence). The CDR3 loop spans 14 amino acids. V was pared by 6 bases and J by 4 bases, with 16 bases between.